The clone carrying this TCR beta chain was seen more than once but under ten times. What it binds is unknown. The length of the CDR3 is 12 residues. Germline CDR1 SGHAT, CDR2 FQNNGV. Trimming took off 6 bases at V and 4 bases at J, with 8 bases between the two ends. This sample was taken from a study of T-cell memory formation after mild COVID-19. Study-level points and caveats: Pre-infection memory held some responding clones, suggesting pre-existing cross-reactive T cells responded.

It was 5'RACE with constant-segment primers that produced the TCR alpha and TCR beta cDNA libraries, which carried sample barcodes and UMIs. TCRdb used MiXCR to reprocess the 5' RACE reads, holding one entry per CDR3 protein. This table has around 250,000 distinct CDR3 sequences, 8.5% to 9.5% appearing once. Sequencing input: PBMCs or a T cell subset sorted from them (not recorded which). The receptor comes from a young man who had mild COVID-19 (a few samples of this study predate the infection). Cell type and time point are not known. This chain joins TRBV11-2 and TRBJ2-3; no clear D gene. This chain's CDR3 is CASSPQADTQYF. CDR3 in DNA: TGTGCCAGCAGTCCCCAGGCAGATACGCAGTATTTT.